Shown below are 32 T cell receptor beta chains from a single sample sequenced in a study of T cells in Graves' hyperthyroidism and ophthalmopathy. Authors of the study amplified TCR beta CDR3 regions from RNA transcripts. The HTBI primer set was used in a first-round RT-PCR of the TCR CDR3. MiXCR was run by TCRdb on the multiplex PCR reads, yielding one entry per CDR3 protein. The sample holds fewer than 700,000 distinct CDR3 sequences, roughly 17% seen once. The specimen sequenced was blood. These receptor sequences come from a young woman with Graves' ophthalmopathy.

This clonotype was picked up many times. The rearrangement uses TRBV18 and TRBJ1-2, with a weak D call TRBD1 (5 bases). V lost 3 bases and J 3 bases, leaving 8 bases between the germline ends. Germline V gives CDR1 KGHSH, CDR2 LQKENI. The length of the CDR3 is 13 residues. The DNA of the CDR3 is TGTGCCAGCTCACCGGGCAGGGACTATGGCTACACCTTC. Translation: CASSPGRDYGYTF.

The V call is TRBV6-1, the J call TRBJ1-5, with D hard to call. CDR3 length: 13 residues. Germline assignment: CDR1 MNHNS and CDR2 SASEGT. This CDR3 reads CGTWTPGNQPQHF. As DNA, the CDR3 is TGTGGAACCTGGACCCCGGGCAATCAGCCCCAGCATTTT.

This clonotype was detected ten times or more. The genes are TRBV5-8 and TRBJ2-5, with 8 bases fitting TRBD2. The CDR3 is 16 residues long. The V segment lost 1 base and the J segment 4 bases; nucleotides outside the gene matches: 9. Germline lookup yields CDR1 SGHTS and CDR2 YDEGEE. CDR3 region: CASSLRAGVPGETQYF. The CDR3 coding sequence is TGTGCCAGCAGCTTGCGAGCGGGAGTTCCCGGAGAGACCCAGTACTTC.

The chain employs TRBV7-9 and TRBJ2-7; D is ambiguous. Looked up from germline, CDR1 is SEHNR and CDR2 is FQNEAQ (reference sequence). The CDR3 covers 14 residues. Trimming took 2 bases from V and 7 from J, leaving 15 bases between them. DNA of the CDR3: TGTGCCAGCAGCTTATTCCCTGGTGGCCTAGAGCAGTACTTC. It specifies CASSLFPGGLEQYF.

This chain joins TRBV11-3 and TRBJ2-7; tentatively, D is TRBD1 or TRBD2 (6 bases each). Germline CDR1 SGHNT, CDR2 YENEEA. The V end was cut by 4 bases, the J end by 7 bases, with 14 bases between. The CDR3 runs 13 residues. The CDR3 is CASSSEGVGEQYF. Here the CDR3 DNA reads TGTGCCAGCAGCTCGGAGGGGGTTGGGGAGCAGTACTTC.

This clonotype occurred many times. V gene TRBV5-1 combines with J gene TRBJ2-1; the D gene is possibly TRBD2 (6 bases). Germline loops: CDR1 SGHRS, CDR2 YFSETQ. The V gene lost 5 bases and the J gene lost 7 bases, with 10 bases spanning the gap. The CDR3 has 12 amino acids. The CDR3 spells CASRGGANEQFF. CDR3 bases: TGCGCCAGCAGAGGAGGGGCAAATGAGCAGTTCTTC.

The chain joins TRBV9 to TRBJ2-7, with no clear D. Germline assignment: CDR1 SGDLS and CDR2 YYNGEE. Trimming cost V 0 bases and J 6 bases, with 10 bases left between them. CDR3 length: 13 amino acids. CDR3 sequence reads: CASSVGSLSEQYF. DNA for the CDR3: TGTGCCAGCAGCGTAGGTTCCCTTTCCGAGCAGTACTTC.

This clonotype was recorded at least ten times. This sequence joins TRBV28 and TRBJ1-2; 7 bases agree with TRBD1. The junction had 11 bases not matched to a gene; V was cut back by 7 bases and J by 6 bases. CDR3 size: 14 residues. Germline V gene data show CDR1 as MDHEN and CDR2 as SYDVKM. The CDR3 region is CASKRRGRRDGYTF. CDR3 bases: TGTGCCAGCAAACGAAGGGGGCGCCGGGATGGCTACACCTTC.

This clonotype was recorded at least ten times. The rearrangement links TRBV2 to TRBJ2-1, with TRBD1 identical over 9 bases. This CDR3 is built from 14 residues. With V trimmed by 6 bases and J by 4 bases, 4 bases remained unmatched. CDR1 and CDR2 (germline): SNHLY, FYNNEI. The CDR3 region is CASSRDRDYNEQFF. The CDR3 coding sequence is TGTGCCAGCAGCCGGGACAGGGATTACAATGAGCAGTTCTTC.

Many counts were recorded for this clonotype. The chain joins TRBV12-3 or TRBV12-4 to TRBJ1-1, with D tentatively TRBD1 (6 bases). The CDR3 length is 15 residues. The V end was cut by 6 bases, the J end by 4 bases, with 18 bases between. Here the CDR3 reads CASSPAGGWTTEAFF. Here the CDR3 DNA reads TGTGCCAGCAGCCCCGCGGGGGGCTGGACCACTGAAGCTTTCTTT.

This clonotype was found a few times. The chain couples TRBV20-1 to TRBJ1-3, with TRBD1 as a possible D gene (5 bases). Between the trimmed V and J ends, which lost 0 bases and 5 bases, there was a span of 14 bases. This CDR3 region has 15 residues. Per the germline V gene, CDR1 is DFQATT and CDR2 is SNEGSKA (reference sequence). The CDR3 region has the DNA TGCAGTGCTAGAGATGGGTCGGGACGCCGAAACACCATATATTTT. It is translated as CSARDGSGRRNTIYF.

In this sample, this clonotype turned up many times. This chain links TRBV3-1 with TRBJ2-1; 11 bases are shared with TRBD2. This CDR3 is 15 amino acids long. V dropped 1 base and J dropped 12; count of bases not matched to a gene: 8. Germline V gene data show CDR1 as LGHDT and CDR2 as YNNKEL (reference sequence). The CDR3 nucleotides read TGTGCCAGCAGCCAAGGTAGCGGGGGGGGGGCTGTGCAGTTCTTC. The encoded protein is CASSQGSGGGAVQFF.

The V call is TRBV27, the J call TRBJ2-7; D gene unclear. Trimming pared 6 bases from V and 1 base from J, leaving 19 bases between. The CDR3 length is 16 residues. CDR1 and CDR2 from the germline V gene are MNHEY and SMNVEV (reference sequence). Here the CDR3 reads CASRARFELISYEQYF. The DNA of the CDR3 is TGTGCCAGCAGGGCCCGATTCGAGCTTATATCCTACGAGCAGTACTTC.

This clonotype was recorded many times. This CDR3 reads CSAEEGVRDEQFF. CDR3 DNA sequence: TGCAGTGCTGAGGAGGGAGTGAGGGATGAGCAGTTCTTC. The chain links TRBV20-1 to TRBJ2-1, with D tentatively TRBD2 (6 bases). V shed 5 bases and J shed 8 bases, with 16 bases lying between them. Germline lookup yields CDR1 DFQATT and CDR2 SNEGSKA (reference sequence). The CDR3 is made up of 13 amino acids.

This clonotype was observed a few times. V usage is TRBV5-8 and J usage is TRBJ2-2; no firm D call. V was pared by 5 bases and J by 4 bases, with 9 bases between. This CDR3 spans 13 amino acids. CDR1 and CDR2 (germline): SGHTS, YDEGEE. CDR3 sequence: CASRVLSTGELFF. The CDR3 DNA follows: TGTGCCAGCAGGGTCTTGAGCACCGGGGAGCTGTTTTTT.

The chain has TRBV7-9 and TRBJ2-5; tentative D call: TRBD2 (5 bases). V was cut by 5 bases and J by 2 bases, with 12 bases left in between. The CDR3 extends over 14 amino acids. CDR1 and CDR2 (germline): SEHNR, FQNEAQ (reference sequence). CDR3 DNA: TGTGCCAGCAGCCCCCGGGAAGTACAAGAGACCCAGTACTTC. This codes for CASSPREVQETQYF.

This clonotype was recorded a few times. The chain has TRBV5-4 and TRBJ2-1; weak D call: TRBD1 (5 bases). From germline, CDR1 is SGHNT and CDR2 YYREEE (reference sequence). This CDR3 comprises 14 residues. V was clipped by 2 bases and J by 6 bases, with 12 bases between them. CDR3 region: CASSLQAATNEQFF. Written as DNA, the CDR3 is TGTGCCAGCAGCTTACAGGCAGCTACCAATGAGCAGTTCTTC. Variable domain in full (rest from reference TRBV5-4 and TRBJ2-1): ETGVTQSPTHLIKTRGQQVTLRCSSQSGHNTVSWYQQALGQGPQFIFQYYREEENGRGNFPPRFSGLQFPNYSSELNVNALELDDSALYLCASSLQAATNEQFFGPGTRLTVL.

This clonotype came up many times. The genes are TRBV30 and TRBJ2-3; D unresolved. This CDR3 contains 11 residues. CDR1 GTSNPN and CDR2 SVGIG come from the germline V gene (reference sequence). V lost 1 base and J lost 6, with 5 bases in between. CDR3 amino acids: CAWSESDTQYF. The CDR3 DNA is TGTGCCTGGAGTGAATCCGATACGCAGTATTTT.

This clonotype has at least ten counts. J is TRBJ1-1 and V is TRBV2; D unclear. The CDR3 spans 12 residues. The V gene's germline CDR1 is SNHLY and CDR2 FYNNEI. The germline V and J ends were trimmed by 0 bases and 10 bases, with 9 bases remaining between them. DNA of the CDR3: TGTGCCAGCAGTGAAGCGGACTTTGGAGCTTTCTTT. Translating it yields CASSEADFGAFF.

This sequence joins TRBV19 and TRBJ2-7, with 9 nucleotides matching TRBD2. The CDR3 consists of 14 residues. Germline V lookup: CDR1 LNHDA, CDR2 SQIVND (reference sequence). V shed 0 bases, J shed 6 bases, and the junction held 3 bases outside the gene matches. The CDR3 region is CASSIDLAGLEQYF. For the CDR3, the DNA is TGTGCCAGTAGTATAGATCTAGCGGGACTCGAGCAGTACTTC.

The chain combines TRBV6-1 with TRBJ2-5; D call uncertain. V gave up 0 bases and J gave up 2 bases, with 4 bases separating them. CDR3 length: 13 amino acids. Germline V gives CDR1 MNHNS, CDR2 SASEGT. CDR3 DNA: TGTGCCAGCAGTGAAGCGCTACAAGAGACCCAGTACTTC. This sequence encodes CASSEALQETQYF.

The sample holds many counts of this clonotype. DNA of the CDR3: TGTGCCAGCAGGCCACAAGTCGGGACTACCCTAACCTCCTACAATGAGCAGTTCTTC. It is translated as CASRPQVGTTLTSYNEQFF. The rearrangement joins TRBV12-3 or TRBV12-4 to TRBJ2-1; TRBD2 matches at 7 bases. J lost 0 bases, V lost 6 bases, and 17 bases had no gene match. The CDR3 runs 19 residues.

The table lists this clonotype with many counts. The chain has TRBV27 and TRBJ2-1; TRBD2 is a possible D gene (6 bases). The CDR3 totals 14 residues. V dropped 6 bases and J dropped 4 bases, with 13 bases sitting between them. CDR1 is MNHEY and CDR2 is SMNVEV in the germline V gene (reference sequence). The CDR3 here is CASRGAGRYNEQFF. Written as DNA, the CDR3 is TGTGCCAGCAGAGGGGCGGGAAGGTACAATGAGCAGTTCTTC.

Only a few counts were recorded for this clonotype. V is TRBV15 and J is TRBJ1-1; D may be TRBD1 (5 bases). The CDR3 runs to 13 residues. Germline CDR1 is LNHNV and CDR2 is YYDKDF (reference sequence). The germline V and J ends were trimmed by 3 bases and 5 bases, with 10 bases remaining between them. CDR3 sequence reads: CATSSGGWTEAFF. The CDR3 DNA follows: TGTGCCACCAGCAGTGGGGGGTGGACTGAAGCTTTCTTT.

This clonotype showed up many times. The V and J genes are TRBV27 and TRBJ2-2, with D unclear. Germline-derived CDR1 and CDR2 are MNHEY and SMNVEV (reference sequence). V was shortened by 3 bases and J by 4 bases, with 12 bases between the two germline ends. CDR3 length: 15 residues. DNA for the CDR3: TGTGCCAGCAGTTTCCTAAGGGTTGGCACCGGGGAGCTGTTTTTT. Its translation is CASSFLRVGTGELFF.

The rearrangement joins TRBV3-1 to TRBJ2-2; TRBD1 might be the D (5 bases). Trimming took 3 bases from V and 4 from J, leaving 15 bases between them. Germline lookup yields CDR1 LGHDT and CDR2 YNNKEL (reference sequence). CDR3 length: 16 residues. In nucleotides, the CDR3 is TGTGCCAGCAGCCACCCCAAAGGCAGGGTCACCGGGGAGCTGTTTTTT. This gives the protein CASSHPKGRVTGELFF. The full variable domain, in which reference TRBV3-1 and TRBJ2-2 provide the parts outside the CDR3, is DTAVSQTPKYLVTQMGNDKSIKCEQNLGHDTMYWYKQDSKKFLKIMFSYNNKELIINETVPNRFSPKSPDKAHLNLHINSLELGDSAVYFCASSHPKGRVTGELFFGEGSRLTVL.

This clonotype came up many times. The rearrangement joins TRBV28 to TRBJ1-2, with no clear D. The germline V and J ends were trimmed by 2 bases and 5 bases, with 9 bases remaining between them. CDR1 and CDR2 (germline): MDHEN, SYDVKM. CDR3 size: 13 residues. The CDR3, as DNA: TGTGCCAGCAGTTTACCAGATCCATATGGCTACACCTTC. Translation: CASSLPDPYGYTF.

This clonotype has just a few counts. The genes are TRBV20-1 and TRBJ1-1; D is possibly TRBD1 (6 bases). This CDR3 has 20 amino acids. CDR1 is DFQATT and CDR2 is SNEGSKA in the germline V gene (reference sequence). Trimming left V 5 bases short and J 4 bases short, with 35 bases between. CDR3 loop: CSAPPIGLSIGGVVGTEAFF. The CDR3 DNA sequence: TGCAGTGCTCCGCCTATAGGCCTCTCAATTGGGGGCGTGGTGGGCACTGAAGCTTTCTTT.

This clonotype was seen a handful of times. J is TRBJ2-1 and V is TRBV6-1; 10 bases agree with TRBD2. The CDR3 extends over 15 amino acids. V shed 4 bases, J shed 7 bases, and the junction held 7 bases outside the gene matches. The germline CDR1 and CDR2 sequences are MNHNS and SASEGT. CDR3: CASSGLAGDGNEQFF. The CDR3 DNA sequence: TGTGCCAGCAGTGGGCTAGCGGGAGATGGAAATGAGCAGTTCTTC.

This clonotype was recorded a few times. V is TRBV5-1 and J is TRBJ2-5; 9 bases match TRBD1. V dropped 0 bases and J dropped 5; count of bases not matched to a gene: 8. CDR1 and CDR2 from the germline V gene are SGHRS and YFSETQ. The CDR3 covers 16 residues. CDR3 in amino acids: CASSLGGQGPWETQYF. Written as DNA, the CDR3 is TGCGCCAGCAGCTTGGGAGGACAGGGGCCGTGGGAGACCCAGTACTTC.

V and J are TRBV6-1 and TRBJ2-2, with 7 bases fitting TRBD1. Germline CDR1 is MNHNS and CDR2 is SASEGT. This CDR3 has 14 amino acids. V lost 5 bases to trimming and J lost 7 bases; unmatched junction nucleotides: 7. In DNA form, the CDR3 reads TGTGCCAGCAGTCGACAGGGACCGAGCGGGGAGCTGTTTTTT. It specifies CASSRQGPSGELFF.

This clonotype was seen many times. The chain recombines TRBV30 with TRBJ2-7, with 9 bases fitting TRBD1. There are 14 residues in the CDR3. In germline, CDR1 is GTSNPN, CDR2 SVGIG (reference sequence). Trimming at V came to 8 bases and at J to 1 base, leaving 9 bases not matched to a gene. CDR3 amino acids: CAQNRGRDSYEQYF. In DNA, the CDR3 is TGTGCCCAGAACAGGGGGCGCGATTCCTACGAGCAGTACTTC. Using reference TRBV30 and TRBJ2-7 for the parts outside the CDR3, the full variable domain is SQTIHQWPATLVQPVGSPLSLECTVEGTSNPNLYWYRQAAGRGLQLLFYSVGIGQISSEVPQNLSASRPQDRQFILSSKKLLLSDSGFYLCAQNRGRDSYEQYFGPGTRLTVT.